This T cell receptor (beta chain) was identified during a study of CD8 T cells in Susac syndrome. Overall study findings and caveats: The authors acknowledged that their TCR sequencing and HLA analysis involved a relatively small number of individuals.

CD8+ and CD4+ T cells from blood underwent TCR beta sequencing. Bulk CD8+ and CD4+ cells came from magnetic negative isolation; CD8+ TEMRA by FACS. The CDR3 runs 20 residues. V was pared by 4 bases and J by 2 bases, with 26 bases between. Note on this clonotype: Antigen: not known.

RNA was extracted with the RNeasy kit, and a quantity of roughly 0.45 to 1 ug was reverse transcribed using random hexamers. With immunoSEQ multiplex PCR, TCR beta CDR3 was amplified across 54 Vbeta and 13 Jbeta. TCRdb re-analysed the immunoSEQ multiplex PCR reads in MiXCR, keeping a single row per CDR3 protein. The repertoire includes 95,000 to 150,000 distinct CDR3 sequences, roughly 94% of them detected once, and more than 0.095% sits in the top ten. The clonotype comes from a human donor in good health. This rearrangement joins TRBV12-3 or TRBV12-4 to TRBJ2-2; TRBD1 might be the D (6 bases). Sequencing input: CD4+ T cells from PBMCs. The CDR3 DNA sequence: TGTGCCAGCAGTTCGGACCGCAGGACAGCTAAGAATTTTAACACCGGGGAGCTGTTTTTT. Amino acid sequence: CASSSDRRTAKNFNTGELFF.